One sample yielded the 18 T cell receptor beta chains listed below, sequenced in a study of T-cell reconstitution after alpha-beta-depleted transplantation in children. Construction of the TCRbeta library involved unique molecular identifiers. MiXCR, run by TCRdb on the PCR reads, gives a single entry per CDR3 protein. Among approximately 240,000 distinct CDR3 sequences listed, 11% were seen once. The specimen was PBMCs, collected before TCRalphabeta/CD19-depleted stem cell transplant. The origin of the receptors is a child under two years old with acute myeloid leukemia, due to receive a stem cell transplant.

This clonotype has a count of ten or more. The V call is TRBV29-1, the J call TRBJ1-2, with D unclear. Germline assignment: CDR1 SQVTM and CDR2 ANQGSEA. V lost 4 bases to trimming and J lost 5 bases, with 11 bases between them. The CDR3 totals 12 residues. The CDR3 region has the DNA TGCAGCGTTGGGAGGGCGGGGTATGGCTACACCTTC. Translation: CSVGRAGYGYTF.

This clonotype was seen many times. The chain employs TRBV12-3 or TRBV12-4 and TRBJ1-2; tentative D call: TRBD1 (6 bases). The ends were cut back, 5 bases at V and 6 bases at J, with 13 bases in the middle. This CDR3 is built from 13 residues. Here the CDR3 DNA reads TGTGCCAGCAGTCGACAGGAGGTTCATGGCTACACCTTC. It specifies CASSRQEVHGYTF.

This clonotype was seen repeatedly, ten times or more. The chain recombines TRBV29-1 with TRBJ1-1; D is unclear. The CDR3 runs to 13 residues. Germline lookup yields CDR1 SQVTM and CDR2 ANQGSEA. Trimming pared 1 base from V and 0 bases from J, leaving 6 bases between. The CDR3 DNA is TGCAGCGTTGAAGGGGGATTGAACACTGAAGCTTTCTTT. Translated: CSVEGGLNTEAFF.

This clonotype has only a few counts. The chain recombines TRBV7-9 with TRBJ2-7; 7 bases are shared with TRBD2. After removal of 2 bases from V and 6 bases from J, the junction contained 7 bases not matched to a gene. The germline CDR1 and CDR2 sequences are SEHNR and FQNEAQ (reference sequence). The CDR3 contains 14 residues. This chain's CDR3 is CASSLLRLAGEQYF. CDR3 DNA sequence: TGTGCCAGCAGCTTATTGAGACTAGCAGGCGAGCAGTACTTC. Using reference TRBV7-9 and TRBJ2-7 for the parts outside the CDR3, the full variable domain is DTGVSQNPRHKITKRGQNVTFRCDPISEHNRLYWYRQTLGQGPEFLTYFQNEAQLEKSRLLSDRFSAERPKGSFSTLEIQRTEQGDSAMYLCASSLLRLAGEQYFGPGTRLTVT.

This clonotype was detected ten times or more. This chain connects TRBV7-2 to TRBJ2-1, with 7 bases fitting TRBD1. V shed 1 base, J shed 12 bases, and the junction held 12 bases outside the gene matches. CDR3 length equals 15 residues. Per germline, CDR1 SGHTA and CDR2 FQGNSA. CDR3 sequence: CASSLVGGKLVRQFF. CDR3 sequence (DNA): TGTGCCAGCAGCTTAGTAGGGGGCAAATTGGTGCGGCAGTTCTTC.

This chain links TRBV2 with TRBJ1-5; D uncertain. This CDR3 has 14 amino acids. Trimming removed 5 bases at V and 2 bases at J, with 10 bases between. Germline V gene sequence: CDR1 SNHLY, CDR2 FYNNEI. The CDR3 reads CASSYGLGNQPQHF. DNA for the CDR3: TGTGCCAGCAGTTACGGGTTGGGCAATCAGCCCCAGCATTTT.

This clonotype was observed many times. The J gene is TRBJ2-1, the V gene TRBV6-4, with D possibly being TRBD2 (5 bases). V dropped 4 bases and J dropped 5 bases, with 6 bases sitting between them. The CDR3 is 12 amino acids. CDR1 is MRHNA, CDR2 SNTAGT, per germline. The CDR3 coding sequence is TGTGCCAGCAGTGCCGGGGACAATGAGCAGTTCTTC. This codes for CASSAGDNEQFF.

This clonotype appeared many times. The rearrangement joins TRBV6-2 or TRBV6-3 to TRBJ2-1, with D hard to call. Trimming took 1 base from V and 8 from J, leaving 12 bases between them. The germline V gene encodes CDR1 MNHEY and CDR2 SVGEGT. There are 14 residues in the CDR3. The CDR3 nucleotides are TGTGCCAGCAGTTACTGGGTGCTAGTTGATGAGCAGTTCTTC. Protein product: CASSYWVLVDEQFF.

This clonotype appeared many times. This chain links TRBV29-1 with TRBJ1-2; the D gene is possibly TRBD1 (5 bases). The V gene's germline CDR1 is SQVTM and CDR2 ANQGSEA. The CDR3 extends over 11 amino acids. Trimming removed 1 base at V and 8 bases at J, with 8 bases between. The DNA for the CDR3 is TGCAGCGTTGAAGCTGGGGGGGGCTACACCTTC. This sequence encodes CSVEAGGGYTF.

This clonotype appeared many times. The chain couples TRBV7-8 to TRBJ1-5, with a weak D call TRBD1 (6 bases). CDR3 size: 16 residues. Germline CDR1 reads SGHVS; CDR2 reads FQNEAQ. Trimming took 3 bases from V and 7 from J, leaving 19 bases between them. The CDR3 region is CASSFSYPRGGQPQHF. CDR3 sequence (DNA): TGTGCCAGCAGCTTTTCATATCCCAGGGGAGGACAGCCCCAGCATTTT.

This clonotype has ten or more counts. V usage is TRBV3-1 and J usage is TRBJ2-7; perhaps TRBD2 as D (5 bases). The length of the CDR3 is 16 residues. V was cut by 0 bases and J by 5 bases, with 17 bases left in between. The germline CDR1 and CDR2 sequences are LGHDT and YNNKEL (reference sequence). The CDR3 spells CASSQDSSWRHNEQYF. DNA of the CDR3: TGTGCCAGCAGCCAAGATTCTAGCTGGAGACATAACGAGCAGTACTTC.

This clonotype came up many times. This chain joins TRBV5-1 and TRBJ2-3, with D hard to call. There are 17 residues in the CDR3. Germline-derived CDR1 and CDR2 are SGHRS and YFSETQ. V was trimmed by 1 base and J by 1 base, leaving 16 bases between them. Here the CDR3 DNA reads TGCGCCAGCAGCTTGAGCCTCGGGCAGCGAGGCACAGATACGCAGTATTTT. It yields the protein CASSLSLGQRGTDTQYF.

In this sample, this clonotype turned up many times. V is TRBV7-2 and J is TRBJ1-2; 8 bases agree with TRBD1. The ends lost 5 bases at V and 6 bases at J; junction bases unmatched: 11. The CDR3 totals 15 residues. Per germline, CDR1 SGHTA and CDR2 FQGNSA. The chain's CDR3 is CASSLLSDREDGYTF. CDR3 nucleotides: TGTGCCAGCAGCCTCCTATCGGACAGGGAGGATGGCTACACCTTC.

There are a few counts of this clonotype. The chain is built from TRBV7-9 and TRBJ1-2, with 7 bases identical to TRBD1. CDR3 size: 13 residues. The germline CDR1 and CDR2 sequences are SEHNR and FQNEAQ (reference sequence). V shed 3 bases, J shed 8 bases, and the junction held 6 bases outside the gene matches. CDR3 residues: CASSLRGLQGYTF. DNA of the CDR3: TGTGCCAGCAGCTTGAGGGGGCTGCAAGGCTACACCTTC.

In its sample, this clonotype was seen many times. The V call is TRBV10-3, the J call TRBJ2-7; 8 bases are shared with TRBD2. Germline trimming cut 5 bases from V and 0 bases from J; bases unmatched to any gene: 9. CDR3 length: 16 amino acids. CDR1 is ENHRY and CDR2 is SYGVKD in the germline V gene. The CDR3 DNA is TGTGCCATCAGTTTCGGGAGGGGCCTAACCTCCTACGAGCAGTACTTC. Protein: CAISFGRGLTSYEQYF.

This clonotype was counted many times. This chain joins TRBV10-3 and TRBJ2-3; TRBD1 is a possible D gene (6 bases). Trimming pared 7 bases from V and 2 bases from J, leaving 10 bases between. CDR3 length: 13 residues. Germline V gene data show CDR1 as ENHRY and CDR2 as SYGVKD. CDR3 sequence reads: CAIKDSPTDTQYF. CDR3 DNA sequence: TGTGCCATCAAGGACAGCCCCACAGATACGCAGTATTTT.

The table lists this clonotype with many counts. The chain has TRBV20-1 and TRBJ2-7; unclear D gene. CDR1 is DFQATT and CDR2 is SNEGSKA in the germline V gene (reference sequence). This CDR3 has 10 residues. V was shortened by 6 bases and J by 3 bases, with 6 bases between the two germline ends. Written as DNA, the CDR3 is TGCAGTGCCCAGGACTACGAGCAGTACTTC. Translated: CSAQDYEQYF.

The sample holds many counts of this clonotype. This sequence joins TRBV5-1 and TRBJ1-4; no definite D call. With 1 base removed from V and 5 bases from J, the gap between germline ends came to 9 bases. CDR1 and CDR2 from the germline V gene are SGHRS and YFSETQ. The length of the CDR3 is 14 residues. CDR3 sequence reads: CASSLTETNEKLFF. CDR3 DNA sequence: TGCGCCAGCAGCTTGACGGAGACAAATGAAAAACTGTTTTTT.